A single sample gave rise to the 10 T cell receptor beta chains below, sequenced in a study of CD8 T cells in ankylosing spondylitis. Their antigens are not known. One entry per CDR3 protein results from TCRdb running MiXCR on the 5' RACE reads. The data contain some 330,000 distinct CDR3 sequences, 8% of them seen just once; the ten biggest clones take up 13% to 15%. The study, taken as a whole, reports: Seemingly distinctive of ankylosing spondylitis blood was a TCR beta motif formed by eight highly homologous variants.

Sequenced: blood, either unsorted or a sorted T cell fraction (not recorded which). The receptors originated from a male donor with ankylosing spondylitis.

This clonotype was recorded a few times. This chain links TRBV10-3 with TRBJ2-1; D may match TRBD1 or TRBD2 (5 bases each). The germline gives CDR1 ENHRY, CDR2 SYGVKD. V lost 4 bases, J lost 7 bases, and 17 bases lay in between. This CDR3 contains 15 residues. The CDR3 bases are TGTGCCATCAGTGGAGGGCCAGGGAACCTTAATGAGCAGTTCTTC. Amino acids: CAISGGPGNLNEQFF.

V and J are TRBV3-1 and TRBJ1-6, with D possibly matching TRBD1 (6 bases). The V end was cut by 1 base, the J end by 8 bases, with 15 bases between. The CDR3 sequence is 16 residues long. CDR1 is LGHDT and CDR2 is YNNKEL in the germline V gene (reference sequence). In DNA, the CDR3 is TGTGCCAGCAGCCAAGTCCGGACAGTACGGGATTCACCCCTCCACTTT. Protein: CASSQVRTVRDSPLHF.

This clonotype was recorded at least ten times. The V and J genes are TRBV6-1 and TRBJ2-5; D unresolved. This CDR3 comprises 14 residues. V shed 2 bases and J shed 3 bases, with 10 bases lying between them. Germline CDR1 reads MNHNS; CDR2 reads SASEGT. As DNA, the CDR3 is TGTGCCAGCAGTGAACTGGCCAGAGAAGAGACCCAGTACTTC. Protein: CASSELAREETQYF.

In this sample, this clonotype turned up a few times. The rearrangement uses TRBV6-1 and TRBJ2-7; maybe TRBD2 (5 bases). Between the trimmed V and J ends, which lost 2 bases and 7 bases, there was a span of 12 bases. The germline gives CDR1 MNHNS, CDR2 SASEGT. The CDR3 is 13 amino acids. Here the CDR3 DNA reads TGTGCCAGCAGTGAATTTCGGGAATTGGAGCAGTACTTC. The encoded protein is CASSEFRELEQYF.

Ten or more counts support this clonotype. The CDR3 here is CASSFLGGAEAFF. DNA for the CDR3: TGTGCCAGCAGCTTTCTGGGGGGAGCTGAAGCTTTCTTT. The chain uses TRBV7-9 and TRBJ1-1; D is possibly TRBD1 (5 bases). CDR3 size: 13 residues. The germline gives CDR1 SEHNR, CDR2 FQNEAQ (reference sequence). V gave up 3 bases and J gave up 6 bases, with 11 bases separating them. The full variable domain, rest sourced from reference TRBV7-9 and TRBJ1-1, is DTGVSQNPRHKITKRGQNVTFRCDPISEHNRLYWYRQTLGQGPEFLTYFQNEAQLEKSRLLSDRFSAERPKGSFSTLEIQRTEQGDSAMYLCASSFLGGAEAFFGQGTRLTVV.

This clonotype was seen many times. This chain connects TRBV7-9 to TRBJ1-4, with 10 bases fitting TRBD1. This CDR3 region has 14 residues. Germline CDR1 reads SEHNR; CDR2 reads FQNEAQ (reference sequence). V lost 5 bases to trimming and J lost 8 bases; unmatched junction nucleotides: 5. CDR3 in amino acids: CASSPGQGFEKLFF. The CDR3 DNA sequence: TGTGCCAGCAGCCCGGGACAGGGGTTCGAAAAACTGTTTTTT.

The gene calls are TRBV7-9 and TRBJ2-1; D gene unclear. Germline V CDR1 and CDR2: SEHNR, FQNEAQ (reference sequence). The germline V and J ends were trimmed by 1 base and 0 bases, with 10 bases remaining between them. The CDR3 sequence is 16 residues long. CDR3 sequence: CASSLVQWSSYNEQFF. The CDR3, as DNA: TGTGCCAGCAGCTTAGTACAGTGGAGCTCCTACAATGAGCAGTTCTTC. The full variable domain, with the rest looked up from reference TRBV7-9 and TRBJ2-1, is DTGVSQNPRHKITKRGQNVTFRCDPISEHNRLYWYRQTLGQGPEFLTYFQNEAQLEKSRLLSDRFSAERPKGSFSTLEIQRTEQGDSAMYLCASSLVQWSSYNEQFFGPGTRLTVL.

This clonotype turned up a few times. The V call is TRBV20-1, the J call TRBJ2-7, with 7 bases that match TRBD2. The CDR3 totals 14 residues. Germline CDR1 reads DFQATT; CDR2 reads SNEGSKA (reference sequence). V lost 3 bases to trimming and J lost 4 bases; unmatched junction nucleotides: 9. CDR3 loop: CSARGDSGLYEQYF. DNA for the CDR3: TGCAGTGCTAGGGGAGATAGCGGGCTATACGAGCAGTACTTC.

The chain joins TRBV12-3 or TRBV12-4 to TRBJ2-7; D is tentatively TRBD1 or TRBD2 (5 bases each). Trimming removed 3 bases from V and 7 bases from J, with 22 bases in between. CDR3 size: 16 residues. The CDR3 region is CASSLGPPRGRSEQYF. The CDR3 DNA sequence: TGTGCCAGCAGTTTGGGCCCGCCGAGGGGCAGGTCGGAGCAGTACTTC.

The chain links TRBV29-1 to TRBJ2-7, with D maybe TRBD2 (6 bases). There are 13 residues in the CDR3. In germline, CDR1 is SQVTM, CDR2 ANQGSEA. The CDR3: CRASGCELHEQYF. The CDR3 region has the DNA TGCAGAGCGAGCGGGTGCGAGCTCCACGAGCAGTACTTC.